This TCR beta chain came from a study of beta chain features in type 1 diabetes. Germline V CDR1 and CDR2: SGHTA, FQGNSA. After removal of 5 bases from V and 3 bases from J, the junction contained 4 bases not matched to a gene. CDR3 length: 15 amino acids. Reverse transcribing all isolated RNA meant expressed TCRB transcripts were sequenced. An average approximately 3.7 million reads came from naive, central memory and regulatory T cell samples. Clones were sequenced by immunoSEQ multiplex PCR, and TCRdb holds only the in-frame ones, with some missing. The sample carries some 150,000 clones, more than 9% recorded once. Study observations and caveats: A possible short-template PCR bias applies equally to patients and controls.

Cells sorted by CD45RO/CCR7/CD25/CD127/CD95/CD27 comprised CD4+ naive, central memory, regulatory and stem cell-like memory cells. This clone came up a few times. Its antigen is unknown. Sequenced: naive CD4+ T cells from blood. This chain joins TRBV7-2 and TRBJ1-2; 12 bases are a match to TRBD1. The TCR originated in a man younger than 30 in good health. The CDR3 sequence: CASSEGQGAHYGYTF. The CDR3 coding sequence is TGTGCCAGCAGCGAGGGACAGGGGGCCCACTATGGCTACACCTTC.